A selection of T cell receptor beta chains follows, all from one sample in a study of T-cell memory formation after mild COVID-19. TCRdb re-derived calls from the 5' RACE reads in MiXCR, one entry per CDR3 protein. The table shows tens of thousands of distinct CDR3 sequences, with over 8.5% occurring only once. Sequencing was carried out using PBMCs or a T cell subset sorted from them (not recorded which). The receptors were sampled from an adult woman who had mild COVID-19 (a few samples of this study predate the infection). Cell type and time point are not known. Each CDR3 is given with its conserved first and last residue. The D gene is left open where the match is weak. Clone size is stated in some rows and not others, as once, few, many or a class when expanded.

TRBJ2-1	.	TRBV9	.	CASSPGTRFAEQFF	TGTGCCAGCAGCCCCGGGACTCGCTTCGCTGAGCAGTTCTTC
TRBJ2-3	TRBD2	TRBV6-1	.	CASSEAGVGLEDTQYF	TGTGCCAGCAGTGAAGCCGGGGTGGGACTAGAGGATACGCAGTATTTT
TRBJ1-1	.	TRBV6-1	.	CASSEGGWATEAFF	TGTGCCAGCAGTGAAGGAGGGTGGGCCACTGAAGCTTTCTTT
TRBJ2-7	.	TRBV5-1	few	CASSLAGRSYEQYF	TGCGCCAGCAGCTTGGCGGGTCGATCCTACGAGCAGTACTTC
TRBJ2-7	.	TRBV5-6	.	CASSVTGTSTYEQYF	TGTGCCAGCAGCGTAACCGGGACTTCAACCTACGAGCAGTACTTC
TRBJ2-1	TRBD2	TRBV20-1	.	CSVSSGGGDNEQFF	TGCAGTGTGTCTAGCGGGGGGGGAGACAATGAGCAGTTCTTC
TRBJ1-1	TRBD1	TRBV5-1	.	CASSLGRDSEAFF	TGCGCCAGCAGCTTGGGACGGGACAGCGAAGCTTTCTTT
TRBJ2-3	.	TRBV7-2	many	CASSPQRLPSTDTQYF	TGTGCCAGCAGCCCTCAGCGACTTCCTAGCACAGATACGCAGTATTTT
TRBJ2-3	TRBD2	TRBV10-3	many	CAISGGGDTQYF	TGTGCCATCAGTGGGGGGGGAGATACGCAGTATTTT
TRBJ2-1	.	TRBV12-3/TRBV12-4	many	CASSRRVYNEQFF	TGTGCCAGCAGCCGCAGGGTGTACAATGAGCAGTTCTTC